This is a list of T cell receptor beta chains from one sample in a study of blood T cell repertoires in COVID-19. Measured with immunoSEQ multiplex PCR; TCRdb has only the in-frame clones, and not every one. The sample holds some 26,000 clones, about 83% seen once. The sequencing sample was made of peripheral blood. The receptors here all came from a man aged 65-85 years with acute or convalescent COVID-19. CDR3s include the opening cysteine and the closing phenylalanine or tryptophan. Each record gives: J gene, V gene, clone size, D gene, CDR3 DNA, CDR3 protein. The D gene is left open where the match is weak. Size is omitted from some rows. Given values are once, few, many or a class for expanded clones.

>TRBJ2-2|TRBV24-1|NA|TRBD2
TGTGCCACCAGTGATTTCGAAGCGGGGGCTGGCGGGGAGCTGTTTTTT
CATSDFEAGAGGELFF
>TRBJ2-3|TRBV28|NA|NA
TGTGCCAGCATCAAAAGGACAGCGGGGAGGGGGAATACGCAGTATTTT
CASIKRTAGRGNTQYF
>TRBJ1-2|TRBV5-1|NA|NA
TGCGCCAGCAGTGTAGAAGACTATGGCTACACCTTC
CASSVEDYGYTF
>TRBJ1-1|TRBV4-1|NA|NA
TGCGCCAGCAGCCAAGATGAAACTCCCGATTTCTTT
CASSQDETPDFF
>TRBJ1-2|TRBV12-1|NA|NA
TGTGCCAGCGGTCCAAGCGGGAGGCACTATGGCTACACCTTC
CASGPSGRHYGYTF
>TRBJ2-5|TRBV5-1|NA|NA
TGCGCCAGCAGCTTGGTGTCTAGCACGTCGGCCCAGTACTTC
CASSLVSSTSAQYF
>TRBJ1-5|TRBV19|NA|NA
TGTGCCAGTAGTTCCCCCACGGGGGGGGGTAAAACTCAGCCCCAGCATTTT
CASSSPTGGGKTQPQHF
>TRBJ1-1|TRBV19|NA|NA
TGTGCCAGTATATCCCGTCGGACTGAAGCTTTCTTT
CASISRRTEAFF
>TRBJ2-5|TRBV3-1/TRBV3-2|NA|NA
TGTGCCAGCAGCCAAGGGCGGTTGGAGACCCAGTACTTC
CASSQGRLETQYF
>TRBJ2-1|TRBV5-8|NA|NA
TGTGCCAGCAGCGGGACTGGGTTGGGCGGGCAGTTCTTC
CASSGTGLGGQFF
>TRBJ2-7|TRBV11-2|once|TRBD1
TGTGCCAGCAGCTTAGACAGGGGGCAGGCAGAGCTTTACGAGCAGTACTTC
CASSLDRGQAELYEQYF
>TRBJ1-1|TRBV19|NA|NA
TGTGCCTCTAGCGGGGGGCTCTACCCTCCGTACACTGAAGCTTTCTTT
CASSGGLYPPYTEAFF
>TRBJ1-6|TRBV7-8|many|TRBD1
TGTGCCAGCAGCTTAGAGGGGACAGCGGTGTTAAATTCACCCCTCCACTTT
CASSLEGTAVLNSPLHF
>TRBJ2-7|TRBV15|NA|TRBD2
TGTGCCACCAGCAGAGAGCCTAGCGGCTACGAGCAGTACTTC
CATSREPSGYEQYF
>TRBJ1-2|TRBV6-5|NA|NA
TGTGCCAGCAGTTACCAGGGCGGCTATGGCTACACCTTC
CASSYQGGYGYTF
>TRBJ1-2|TRBV7-2|NA|TRBD1
TGTGCCAGCAGCAGAACCGGGACAGGGTATGGCTACACCTTC
CASSRTGTGYGYTF
>TRBJ1-1|TRBV11-3|NA|NA
TGTGCCAGCAGTGCCGACAGCGTCAAGGCTGAAGCTTTCTTT
CASSADSVKAEAFF
>TRBJ1-3|TRBV23-1|NA|NA
TGCGCCAGCAGTCAATCGAATTGGGGAGTCCTCGCTGGAAACACCATATATTTT
CASSQSNWGVLAGNTIYF
>TRBJ2-1|TRBV9|NA|TRBD2
TGTGCCAGCAGCGTAGGGGGACTAGCGGGAGATAATGAGCAGTTCTTC
CASSVGGLAGDNEQFF
>TRBJ2-1|TRBV5-6|NA|NA
TGTGCCAGCAGCTTGAGGGCACTAGCCTCCTACAATGAGCAGTTCTTC
CASSLRALASYNEQFF
>TRBJ1-1|TRBV5-1|NA|TRBD1
TGCGCCAGCAGCCCCTTACAGGGGGCGGACACTGAAGCTTTCTTT
CASSPLQGADTEAFF
>TRBJ2-7|TRBV21-1|NA|NA
TGTGCCAGCACCTTAATCTCCTACGAGCAGTACTTC
CASTLISYEQYF
>TRBJ1-4|TRBV9|NA|NA
TGTGCCAGCAGCCGGCTTCGGGAGGGTGAAAAACTGTTTTTT
CASSRLREGEKLFF
>TRBJ2-3|TRBV19|NA|TRBD1
TGTGCCAGTAGTGCACGACAGGGGACAGATACGCAGTATTTT
CASSARQGTDTQYF
>TRBJ2-7|TRBV30|NA|NA
TGTGCCTGGAGTCAACGCCAGGAGCAGTACTTC
CAWSQRQEQYF
>TRBJ1-1|TRBV7-9|few|NA
TGTGCCAGCAGCTTCGGGGTGCGGGAAGCTTTCTTT
CASSFGVREAFF
>TRBJ2-1|TRBV29-1|NA|TRBD1
TGCAGCGCTGGACAGGGGGCGGATGAGCAGTTCTTC
CSAGQGADEQFF
>TRBJ1-2|TRBV7-2|few|NA
TGTGCCAGCAGCTTAGTAGCTGGCTATGGCCTGCTCCTCCCGACCTTC
CASSLVAGYGLLLPTF
>TRBJ1-3|TRBV4-1|NA|NA
TGCGCCAGCAGCCACCCCGAGGTCAGCAGAAACACCATATATTTT
CASSHPEVSRNTIYF
>TRBJ2-7|TRBV28|NA|NA
TGTGCCAGCAGTTCACGACGGGACTCAGAATACGAGCAGTACTTC
CASSSRRDSEYEQYF
>TRBJ2-7|TRBV10-3|NA|TRBD1
TGTGCCATCAGTGACCCGACAGGGAGTGCCCACGAGCAGTACTTC
CAISDPTGSAHEQYF
>TRBJ1-1|TRBV7-9|NA|NA
TGTGCCAGCAGCTTCTGGACAGACTACAGAGAAGCTTTCTTT
CASSFWTDYREAFF
>TRBJ2-3|TRBV28|NA|TRBD2
TGTGCCAGCAGCGTCACTAGCGGAGGGCGCACAGATACGCAGTATTTT
CASSVTSGGRTDTQYF
>TRBJ2-7|TRBV19|once|TRBD1
TGTGCCACCAGTAGCAGGGACAGGGCTCCCTACGAGCAGTACTTC
CATSSRDRAPYEQYF
>TRBJ1-4|TRBV19|NA|TRBD1
TGTGCCAGTAGTAAGGGACAGGGGGCGGCTGAAAAACTGTTTTTT
CASSKGQGAAEKLFF
>TRBJ2-3|TRBV5-1|NA|NA
TGCGCCAGCAGCTCGGGCGGGGTCACAGATACGCAGTATTTT
CASSSGGVTDTQYF
>TRBJ1-5|TRBV6-5|few|NA
TGTGCCAGCACCCGGACAGAAGGCCAGCCCCAGCATTTT
CASTRTEGQPQHF
>TRBJ2-7|TRBV30|NA|TRBD1
TGTGCCTGGCAGGGACAGGGGTCCGTTTACGAGCAGTACTTC
CAWQGQGSVYEQYF
>TRBJ2-2|TRBV2|NA|TRBD1
TGTGCCAGCAGGTCCCAGACAGGGGGAACCGGGGAGCTGTTTTTT
CASRSQTGGTGELFF
>TRBJ1-4|TRBV6-2/TRBV6-3|NA|NA
TGTGCCAGCAGTTACGGTTCAGGGACTCGGATTGAAAAACTGTTTTTT
CASSYGSGTRIEKLFF
>TRBJ1-5|TRBV7-9|NA|NA
TGTGCCAGCAGCGTAGAGGGACTGACAAATCAGCCCCAGCATTTT
CASSVEGLTNQPQHF
>TRBJ2-4|TRBV2|NA|NA
TGTGCCAGCAGTGTTGGGGGCAGCTCTGTCCTAGCCAAAAACATTCAGTACTTC
CASSVGGSSVLAKNIQYF
>TRBJ2-1|TRBV7-9|NA|TRBD2
TGTGCCAGCAGCTTACGGGGGGAAGCCTACAATGAGCAGTTCTTC
CASSLRGEAYNEQFF
>TRBJ2-3|TRBV5-4|NA|NA
TGTGCCAGCAGCGCCGAGAGGGGCACAGATACGCAGTATTTT
CASSAERGTDTQYF
>TRBJ2-1|TRBV6-6|NA|NA
TGTGCCAGCAGTCCCGATGCCCCGAGGCAGTTCTTC
CASSPDAPRQFF
>TRBJ1-2|TRBV24-1|NA|NA
TGTGCCACCAGTGATCATAGGACAGACCTTATTAGCTACACCTTC
CATSDHRTDLISYTF
>TRBJ1-5|TRBV19|few|NA
TGTGCCAGTAACCCCCAGGGTGGCAATCAGCCCCAGCATTTT
CASNPQGGNQPQHF
>TRBJ1-4|TRBV6-6|NA|TRBD1
TGTGCCAGCAGACCTCCACAGGGGCTGGGGGAAAAACTGTTTTTT
CASRPPQGLGEKLFF
>TRBJ2-7|TRBV3-1/TRBV3-2|few|TRBD1
TGTGCCAGCAGCCAAGCTACCTGGACAGGGTCCTACGAGCAGTACTTC
CASSQATWTGSYEQYF
>TRBJ1-1|TRBV19|NA|TRBD1
TGTGCCAGTATGGAGACAGGGGCAGAAGCTTTCTTT
CASMETGAEAFF